This T cell receptor beta chain stems from a study of T cell responses to AZD1222 COVID-19 vaccine. The study, taken as a whole, reports: Only a handful of AZD1222 recipients, several in all, had baseline seropositivity. Unmutated regions of variants are reportedly targeted by nearly half of spike-specific TCRs.

The V gene lost 10 bases and the J gene lost 0 bases, with 13 bases spanning the gap. The CDR3 sequence is 14 residues long. CDR1 and CDR2 from the germline V gene are ENHRY and SYGVKD. Concerning this clone: The antigen is unknown.

Produced via immunoSEQ multiplex PCR; TCRdb's table is partial and in-frame only. The sample consists of 130,000 to 150,000 clones, around 89% of them appearing once. The sample was peripheral blood, taken on day 0 of AZD1222 vaccination. V usage is TRBV10-3 and J usage is TRBJ1-5; D not certain. This sequence originates from an adult in good health. This CDR3 is CATSPPNSNQPQHF. The CDR3 nucleotides read TGTGCCACCTCCCCCCCTAATAGCAATCAGCCCCAGCATTTT.